Below, 30 T cell receptor beta chains from the same sample are listed, as sequenced in a study of CD8+ T cells in alopecia areata. Extracted RNA was reverse transcribed into cDNA, the sequencing template. The method was immunoSEQ multiplex PCR; TCRdb's version includes in-frame clones alone and lacks a portion of them. The sample lists about 97,000 clones; 41% were seen once. Sequencing was carried out using CD4+ T cells sorted from blood. The source is a human donor with alopecia areata.

The CDR3 region is CASSMRVEAFF. The CDR3 DNA reads as TGTGCCAGTAGTATGCGGGTAGAAGCTTTCTTT. The gene calls are TRBV19 and TRBJ1-1; D is undetermined. Germline V CDR1 and CDR2: LNHDA, SQIVND (reference sequence). V gave up 3 bases and J gave up 8 bases, with 7 bases separating them. The CDR3 length is 11 residues.

The CDR3 DNA is TGCAGCGCCGACCCCGGGAACACTGAAGCTTTCTTT. Translation gives CSADPGNTEAFF. This chain links TRBV29-1 with TRBJ1-1; D gene unclear. V was trimmed by 7 bases and J by 1 base, leaving 10 bases between them. The germline CDR1 and CDR2 sequences are SQVTM and ANQGSEA. The CDR3 is 12 amino acids.

The rearrangement uses TRBV30 and TRBJ1-1, with TRBD1 identical over 8 bases. The CDR3 length is 14 residues. With V trimmed by 2 bases and J by 2 bases, 4 bases remained unmatched. The germline CDR1 and CDR2 sequences are GTSNPN and SVGIG (reference sequence). CDR3 DNA: TGTGCCTGGAGTCACGGACAGGGAAACACTGAAGCTTTCTTT. This codes for CAWSHGQGNTEAFF.

This clone has a handful of counts. The CDR3 sequence: CASSIRQGNTEAFF. DNA for the CDR3: TGTGCCAGTAGTATTCGACAGGGGAACACTGAAGCTTTCTTT. This chain links TRBV19 with TRBJ1-1; 7 nucleotides line up with TRBD1. The CDR3 consists of 14 residues. The J segment lost 1 base and the V segment lost 3 bases, leaving 2 bases of the junction unmatched. Germline V CDR1 and CDR2: LNHDA, SQIVND (reference sequence).

The rearrangement uses TRBV30 and TRBJ2-1; D possibly corresponds to TRBD2 (7 bases). This CDR3 has 15 amino acids. Germline CDR1 is GTSNPN and CDR2 is SVGIG (reference sequence). Trimming shortened V by 1 base and J by 8 bases, and 18 bases separated the two germline ends. CDR3: CAWSARRGPLDEQFF. The CDR3 bases are TGTGCCTGGAGTGCGCGGCGGGGGCCCTTAGATGAGCAGTTCTTC.

This clone turned up a few times. The chain combines TRBV5-1 with TRBJ2-7; no firm D call. The germline V gene has CDR1 SGHRS and CDR2 YFSETQ. The CDR3 totals 13 residues. Trimming pared 0 bases from V and 3 bases from J, leaving 7 bases between. Here the CDR3 reads CASSLGQNYEQYF. CDR3 sequence (DNA): TGCGCCAGCAGCTTGGGACAAAACTACGAGCAGTACTTC.

The sample holds one count of this clone. This rearrangement joins TRBV7-2 to TRBJ2-7; 9 bases line up with TRBD1. Germline-derived CDR1 and CDR2 are SGHTA and FQGNSA. Germline trimming cut 2 bases from V and 5 bases from J; bases unmatched to any gene: 19. The CDR3 runs to 19 residues. CDR3 sequence reads: CASSLTKGQGSIGVDEQYF. CDR3 bases: TGTGCCAGCAGCTTAACAAAGGGACAGGGATCTATAGGGGTTGACGAGCAGTACTTC.

This chain uses TRBV7-2 with TRBJ1-6; no clear D. CDR1 and CDR2 from the germline V gene are SGHTA and FQGNSA. Trimming removed 2 bases from V and 8 bases from J, with 1 base in between. The CDR3 runs 11 residues. The CDR3 loop is CASSLHSPLHF. CDR3 DNA sequence: TGTGCCAGCAGCTTACATTCACCCCTCCACTTT.

The rearrangement links TRBV28 to TRBJ2-5, with TRBD1 matching 11 bases. V gave up 5 bases and J gave up 4 bases; unmatched junction bases: 9. From germline, CDR1 is MDHEN and CDR2 SYDVKM. There are 16 residues in the CDR3. The CDR3 nucleotides read TGTGCCAGCAGTGCTCCGGGACAGGGGGGCTTAGAGACCCAGTACTTC. It is translated as CASSAPGQGGLETQYF.

A few counts support this clone. The junction does not match germline at one end; this may be a read error. The chain is built from TRBV5-1 and TRBJ2-7, with 10 bases lining up with TRBD1. The CDR3 is 16 residues long. Germline assignment: CDR1 SGHRS and CDR2 YFSETQ. The CDR3 is CASSLPSETGGAKPNF. CDR3 coding DNA: TGCGCCAGCAGCTTACCTTCGGAGACAGGGGGCGCCAAGCCCAACTTC. Filled out from reference TRBV5-1 and TRBJ2-7, the complete variable domain reads KAGVTQTPRYLIKTRGQQVTLSCSPISGHRSVSWYQQTPGQGLQFLFEYFSETQRNKGNFPGRFSGRQFSNSRSEMNVSTLELGDSALYLCASSLPSETGGAKPNFGPGTRLTVT.

Only one count was recorded for this clone. The rearrangement links TRBV6-6 to TRBJ2-7, with a weak D call TRBD2 (5 bases). From germline, CDR1 is MNHNY and CDR2 SVGAGI (reference sequence). Trimming shortened V by 6 bases and J by 6 bases, and 9 bases separated the two germline ends. There are 11 residues in the CDR3. DNA of the CDR3: TGTGCCAGCAGCCCTAGCCGCGAGCAGTACTTC. As protein: CASSPSREQYF.

The chain has TRBV5-1 and TRBJ2-5, with D possibly matching TRBD2 (6 bases). The V gene lost 2 bases and the J gene lost 0 bases, with 11 bases spanning the gap. This CDR3 contains 15 residues. CDR1 is SGHRS and CDR2 is YFSETQ in the germline V gene. This CDR3 is CASSLGGGDQETQYF. The CDR3 nucleotides read TGCGCCAGCAGCTTAGGCGGCGGGGACCAAGAGACCCAGTACTTC.

This rearrangement joins TRBV5-8 to TRBJ1-5; a possible D gene is TRBD1 (5 bases). In germline, CDR1 is SGHTS, CDR2 YDEGEE. V lost 3 bases and J 3 bases, leaving 13 bases between the germline ends. This CDR3 region has 15 residues. CDR3 sequence reads: CASSWDGTVNQPQHF. In DNA, the CDR3 is TGTGCCAGCAGCTGGGACGGGACGGTCAATCAGCCCCAGCATTTT.

This clone came up once. CDR3 loop: CAWSEQAQSDGYTF. For the CDR3, the DNA is TGTGCCTGGAGTGAACAGGCCCAGTCCGATGGCTACACCTTC. V usage is TRBV30 and J usage is TRBJ1-2; the D gene is possibly TRBD1 (5 bases). The V end was cut by 1 base, the J end by 6 bases, with 15 bases between. Germline CDR1 is GTSNPN and CDR2 is SVGIG (reference sequence). The CDR3 spans 14 residues. Full variable domain (outside the CDR3, taken from reference TRBV30 and TRBJ1-2): SQTIHQWPATLVQPVGSPLSLECTVEGTSNPNLYWYRQAAGRGLQLLFYSVGIGQISSEVPQNLSASRPQDRQFILSSKKLLLSDSGFYLCAWSEQAQSDGYTFGSGTRLTVV.

This clone has just one count. The rearrangement uses TRBV27 and TRBJ2-5; D is perhaps TRBD2 (5 bases). The CDR3 consists of 16 residues. V was trimmed by 5 bases and J by 1 base, leaving 17 bases between them. Germline CDR1 MNHEY, CDR2 SMNVEV (reference sequence). CDR3 loop: CASSRTSKGPQETQYF. The CDR3 DNA sequence: TGTGCCAGCAGTAGGACTTCTAAAGGACCCCAAGAGACCCAGTACTTC.

J is TRBJ2-5 and V is TRBV7-2, with D unresolved. Germline CDR1 reads SGHTA; CDR2 reads FQGNSA. The length of the CDR3 is 15 residues. V lost 3 bases, J lost 5 bases, and 16 bases lay in between. The chain's CDR3 is CASSFPLGSGETQYF. The CDR3 bases are TGTGCCAGCAGCTTCCCCTTAGGTTCTGGGGAGACCCAGTACTTC.

J is TRBJ2-7 and V is TRBV7-2; tentatively, D is TRBD1 (6 bases). Trimming removed 2 bases at V and 3 bases at J, with 11 bases between. This CDR3 is built from 14 residues. Germline CDR1 reads SGHTA; CDR2 reads FQGNSA. The CDR3 DNA sequence: TGTGCCAGCAGCTTAACAGGGATGGGCTACGAGCAGTACTTC. It translates to CASSLTGMGYEQYF.

The V gene is TRBV29-1, the J gene TRBJ1-4, with unresolved D. V lost 6 bases and J lost 4, with 18 bases in between. This CDR3 has 15 amino acids. Germline loops: CDR1 SQVTM, CDR2 ANQGSEA. The CDR3 spells CSVRQTGGNNEKLFF. In DNA, the CDR3 is TGCAGCGTCCGCCAAACGGGAGGAAATAATGAAAAACTGTTTTTT. Looking up the rest from reference TRBV29-1 and TRBJ1-4 gives the full variable domain: SAVISQKPSRDICQRGTSLTIQCQVDSQVTMMFWYRQQPGQSLTLIATANQGSEATYESGFVIDKFPISRPNLTFSTLTVSNMSPEDSSIYLCSVRQTGGNNEKLFFGSGTQLSVL.

V usage is TRBV10-1 and J usage is TRBJ2-7; the D call may be TRBD1 or TRBD2 (5 bases each). Trimming left V 6 bases short and J 5 bases short, with 14 bases between. The CDR3 is 13 amino acids. The germline gives CDR1 WNHNN, CDR2 SYGVQD (reference sequence). As DNA, the CDR3 is TGCGCCAGCAGACCGGGGCTAGCCGACGAGCAGTACTTC. Its translation: CASRPGLADEQYF.

The chain has TRBV30 and TRBJ2-5; 10 positions agree with TRBD2. The CDR3 sequence is 14 residues long. V dropped 4 bases and J dropped 8; count of bases not matched to a gene: 10. Germline V lookup: CDR1 GTSNPN, CDR2 SVGIG (reference sequence). DNA for the CDR3: TGTGCCTGGATCGGACTAGCGGCTACGGAAACCCAGTACTTC. Translated: CAWIGLAATETQYF.

The chain joins TRBV2 to TRBJ2-3; 7 bases are a match to TRBD2. CDR1 is SNHLY and CDR2 is FYNNEI in the germline V gene. The trim removed 8 bases at V and 1 base at J, leaving 6 bases unmatched. This CDR3 has 14 residues. The CDR3 nucleotides read TGTGCCAGCTCAGCGGGGAGAGGCACAGATACGCAGTATTTT. Its protein is CASSAGRGTDTQYF.

The chain combines TRBV5-1 with TRBJ2-3; D uncertain. CDR1 is SGHRS, CDR2 YFSETQ, per germline. The CDR3 contains 13 residues. V was pared by 3 bases and J by 2 bases, with 7 bases between. The CDR3, as DNA: TGCGCCAGCAGCTGGACCACCACAGATACGCAGTATTTT. Amino acids: CASSWTTTDTQYF.

The chain is built from TRBV30 and TRBJ2-2, with TRBD1 matching 7 bases. V lost 3 bases to trimming and J lost 6 bases; unmatched junction nucleotides: 10. The CDR3 totals 15 residues. Germline V gene lookup returns CDR1 GTSNPN and CDR2 SVGIG (reference sequence). The CDR3 coding sequence is TGTGCCTGGAGCCGCGACAGGGTTGCATCCGGGGAGCTGTTTTTT. It yields the protein CAWSRDRVASGELFF. Complete variable domain (other parts from reference TRBV30 and TRBJ2-2): SQTIHQWPATLVQPVGSPLSLECTVEGTSNPNLYWYRQAAGRGLQLLFYSVGIGQISSEVPQNLSASRPQDRQFILSSKKLLLSDSGFYLCAWSRDRVASGELFFGEGSRLTVL.

The gene calls are TRBV5-1 and TRBJ2-7, with D unclear. Germline CDR1 SGHRS, CDR2 YFSETQ. V lost 1 base and J 3 bases, leaving 8 bases between the germline ends. CDR3 size: 13 residues. The CDR3 coding sequence is TGCGCCAGCAGCTTGTTTATCGACTACGAGCAGTACTTC. Amino acids: CASSLFIDYEQYF.

This clone was found a few times. The chain recombines TRBV15 with TRBJ2-3; the D is unclear. V lost 0 bases to trimming and J lost 2 bases, with 0 bases between them. Germline V CDR1 and CDR2: LNHNV, YYDKDF (reference sequence). The length of the CDR3 is 12 residues. In DNA form, the CDR3 reads TGTGCCACCAGCAGAGACACAGATACGCAGTATTTT. Translating gives CATSRDTDTQYF.

This clone has just a few counts. The chain combines TRBV30 with TRBJ1-2; 8 positions agree with TRBD1. CDR1 and CDR2 (germline): GTSNPN, SVGIG (reference sequence). There are 15 residues in the CDR3. V lost 0 bases and J lost 8; bases outside the gene matches: 11. The CDR3 DNA is TGTGCCTGGAGTGTCGGAGGGGACAGGTGGGACGGCTACACCTTC. This gives the protein CAWSVGGDRWDGYTF.

This chain joins TRBV4-2 and TRBJ2-5; 9 nucleotides align to TRBD2. The germline CDR1 and CDR2 sequences are LGHNA and YNFKEQ. The CDR3 loop spans 17 amino acids. Trimming removed 4 bases from V and 0 bases from J; junction bases left unmatched: 9. CDR3 loop: CASSLRGASGNQETQYF. CDR3 DNA sequence: TGTGCCAGCAGCCTCCGGGGGGCTAGCGGGAACCAAGAGACCCAGTACTTC.

This clone was seen a few times. The genes are TRBV5-1 and TRBJ2-3; D call uncertain. V was clipped by 1 base and J by 1 base, with 4 bases between them. CDR3 length equals 13 residues. Germline lookup yields CDR1 SGHRS and CDR2 YFSETQ. The CDR3 sequence: CASSLYRTDTQYF. The CDR3 DNA is TGCGCCAGCAGCTTGTATCGCACAGATACGCAGTATTTT.

This rearrangement joins TRBV9 to TRBJ1-2; 7 bases map to TRBD1. The CDR3 is 15 residues long. Germline V gene data show CDR1 as SGDLS and CDR2 as YYNGEE. The junction had 9 bases not matched to a gene; V was cut back by 3 bases and J by 4 bases. CDR3: CASSAETGAAYGYTF. CDR3 bases: TGTGCCAGCAGCGCCGAAACAGGGGCCGCCTATGGCTACACCTTC. Full variable domain (rest looked up from reference TRBV9 and TRBJ1-2): DSGVTQTPKHLITATGQRVTLRCSPRSGDLSVYWYQQSLDQGLQFLIQYYNGEERAKGNILERFSAQQFPDLHSELNLSSLELGDSALYFCASSAETGAAYGYTFGSGTRLTVV.

The sample holds a few counts of this clone. This chain joins TRBV6-5 and TRBJ2-2; 7 bases align to TRBD1. Germline V lookup: CDR1 MNHEY, CDR2 SVGAGI. The CDR3 contains 13 residues. Trimming at V came to 7 bases and at J to 2 bases, leaving 1 base not matched to a gene. The CDR3 is CASTGGNTGELFF. The CDR3 coding sequence is TGTGCCAGCACAGGGGGAAACACCGGGGAGCTGTTTTTT.